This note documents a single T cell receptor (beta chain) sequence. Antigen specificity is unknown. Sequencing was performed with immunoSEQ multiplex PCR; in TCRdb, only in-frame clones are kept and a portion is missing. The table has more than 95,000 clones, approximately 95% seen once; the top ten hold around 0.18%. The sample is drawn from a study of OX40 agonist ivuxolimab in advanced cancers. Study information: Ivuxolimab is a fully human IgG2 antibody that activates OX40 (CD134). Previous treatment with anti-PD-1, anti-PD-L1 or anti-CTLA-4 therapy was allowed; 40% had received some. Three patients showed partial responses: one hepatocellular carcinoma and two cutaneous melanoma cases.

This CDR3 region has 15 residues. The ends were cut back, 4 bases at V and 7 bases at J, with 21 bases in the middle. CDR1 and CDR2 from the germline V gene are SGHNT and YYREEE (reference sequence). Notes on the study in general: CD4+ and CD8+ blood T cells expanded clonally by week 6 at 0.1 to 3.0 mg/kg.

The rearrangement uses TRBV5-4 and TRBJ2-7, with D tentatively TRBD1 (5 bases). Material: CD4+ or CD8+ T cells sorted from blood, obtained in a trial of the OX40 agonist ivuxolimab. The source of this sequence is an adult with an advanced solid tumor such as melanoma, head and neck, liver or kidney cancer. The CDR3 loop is CASSPGAVTSGEQYF. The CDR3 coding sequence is TGTGCCAGCAGCCCTGGGGCAGTTACCTCAGGGGAGCAGTACTTC. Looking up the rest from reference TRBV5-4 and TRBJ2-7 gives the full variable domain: ETGVTQSPTHLIKTRGQQVTLRCSSQSGHNTVSWYQQALGQGPQFIFQYYREEENGRGNFPPRFSGLQFPNYSSELNVNALELDDSALYLCASSPGAVTSGEQYFGPGTRLTVT.